This T cell receptor (beta chain) was documented in a study of cytomegalovirus exposure and HLA in healthy donors. Study-wide results and caveats: The study assumed roughly uniform donor sequencing depth for presence/absence analyses. V segments that were indistinguishable, TRBV6-2 and TRBV6-3 among them, were omitted from analysis.

Trimming at V came to 1 base and at J to 2 bases, leaving 5 bases not matched to a gene. This CDR3 has 15 residues. The germline V gene encodes CDR1 MNHNS and CDR2 SASEGT. Turning to this clone: Its cognate antigen is unknown.

A multiplex PCR was run with 60 Vbeta primers and 13 Jbeta primers. The protocol was immunoSEQ multiplex PCR, while the TCRdb copy is restricted to in-frame clones and leaves out a portion. This sample has some 130,000 clones, with approximately 85% found just once. This sequence was found in a woman younger than 45 in good health and CMV-seropositive. This chain uses TRBV6-1 with TRBJ2-7; TRBD1 matches at 7 bases. The source material was PBMCs. The DNA of the CDR3 is TGTGCCAGCAGTGAAGAGTGGACAGGAGCCTACGAGCAGTACTTC. This codes for CASSEEWTGAYEQYF.